This passage covers 18 T cell receptor beta chains from one sample sequenced in a study of CD8+CD57+ T cells in acquired aplastic anemia. The study profiled TCR beta VDJ and CDR3 using genomic DNA as template. Using its own MiXCR run on the reads, TCRdb lists one record per CDR3 protein. This table holds hundreds of thousands of distinct CDR3 sequences, approximately 70% found once. Sequenced: sorted CD4+, CD8+, or CD8+CD57+ T cells (not recorded which) from PBMCs. Receptor source: a human donor in good health, serving as a control.

This clonotype showed up many times. CDR3 amino acids: CSASRADNGNTIYF. The CDR3 coding sequence is TGCAGTGCTAGCAGGGCGGATAATGGAAACACCATATATTTT. The chain recombines TRBV20-1 with TRBJ1-3, with D perhaps TRBD1 (5 bases). Germline values: CDR1 DFQATT, CDR2 SNEGSKA (reference sequence). V gave up 3 bases and J gave up 3 bases, with 12 bases separating them. The CDR3 is 14 amino acids.

The chain employs TRBV10-3 and TRBJ1-6, with D tentatively TRBD1 (5 bases). Deletions cut 2 bases from V and 7 bases from J, with 24 bases between. The CDR3 extends over 19 amino acids. The germline gives CDR1 ENHRY, CDR2 SYGVKD. CDR3 DNA sequence: TGTGCCATCAGTGAGAGCAACCCCCAGGGTTGGGGACCAAATTCACCCCTCCACTTT. This sequence encodes CAISESNPQGWGPNSPLHF.

V is TRBV7-2 and J is TRBJ1-4, with D uncertain. Trimming took 3 bases from V and 14 from J, leaving 22 bases between them. The CDR3 has 15 residues. The V gene's germline CDR1 is SGHTA and CDR2 FQGNSA. The CDR3 coding sequence is TGTGCCAGCAGCTTTGCAGGACCAACTAATGAAATTCTGTTTTTT. It translates to CASSFAGPTNEILFF.

About this clonotype itself: A much larger clone differs by one base, so this may be a read error. V and J are TRBV5-1 and TRBJ1-1; TRBD1 matches at 10 bases. This CDR3 region has 17 residues. The germline V gene encodes CDR1 SGHRS and CDR2 YFSETQ. CDR3 amino acids: CASSLATGGFLNAEAFF. Written as DNA, the CDR3 is TGCGCCAGCAGCTTGGCGACAGGGGGCTTCTTGAACGCTGAAGCTTTCTTT. Full variable domain (rest looked up from reference TRBV5-1 and TRBJ1-1): KAGVTQTPRYLIKTRGQQVTLSCSPISGHRSVSWYQQTPGQGLQFLFEYFSETQRNKGNFPGRFSGRQFSNSRSEMNVSTLELGDSALYLCASSLATGGFLNAEAFFGQGTRLTVV.

This rearrangement joins TRBV7-2 to TRBJ2-5, with 7 bases aligning to TRBD1. The germline gives CDR1 SGHTA, CDR2 FQGNSA. Trimming took 5 bases from V and 2 from J; bases not matched to a gene: 23. The CDR3 runs 20 residues. CDR3 nucleotide sequence: TGTGCCAGCAGCGTACAAATGAGCAGGGGGTCGGGCCAGAATCAAGAGACCCAGTACTTC. Its protein is CASSVQMSRGSGQNQETQYF. The full variable domain, completed using reference TRBV7-2 and TRBJ2-5, is GAGVSQSPSNKVTEKGKDVELRCDPISGHTALYWYRQSLGQGLEFLIYFQGNSAPDKSGLPSDRFSAERTGGSVSTLTIQRTQQEDSAVYLCASSVQMSRGSGQNQETQYFGPGTRLLVL.

The chain combines TRBV25-1 with TRBJ2-1; possibly TRBD1 or TRBD2 for D (6 bases each). Germline V gives CDR1 MGHDK, CDR2 SYGVNS. The CDR3 has 18 amino acids. V lost 0 bases and J lost 1, with 16 bases in between. In DNA form, the CDR3 reads TGTGCCAGCAGTGAATATCTCAGGAGGGACACGTCCTACAATGAGCAGTTCTTC. Its protein is CASSEYLRRDTSYNEQFF. The variable domain in full, with the rest retrieved from reference TRBV25-1 and TRBJ2-1, is EADIYQTPRYLVIGTGKKITLECSQTMGHDKMYWYQQDPGMELHLIHYSYGVNSTEKGDLSSESTVSRIRTEHFPLTLESARPSHTSQYLCASSEYLRRDTSYNEQFFGPGTRLTVL.

The chain links TRBV10-3 to TRBJ1-5; 8 nucleotides align to TRBD1. CDR3 length: 13 amino acids. Germline loops: CDR1 ENHRY, CDR2 SYGVKD. V lost 10 bases and J lost 4; bases outside the gene matches: 6. The CDR3 DNA is TGTGCCACGGGACAGGCGGAGAATCAGCCCCAGCATTTT. This codes for CATGQAENQPQHF.

V is TRBV4-3 and J is TRBJ2-1; maybe TRBD1 (5 bases). Between the trimmed V and J ends, which lost 0 bases and 0 bases, there was a span of 12 bases. The CDR3 has 17 amino acids. Germline V gene sequence: CDR1 LGHNA, CDR2 YSLEER. CDR3 DNA: TGCGCCAGCAGCCAAGATAGCCTGACAGCCTCCTACAATGAGCAGTTCTTC. Translating gives CASSQDSLTASYNEQFF.

This clonotype was detected once. J is TRBJ2-6 and V is TRBV10-3; no clear D. The V gene lost 6 bases and the J gene lost 0 bases, with 6 bases spanning the gap. The CDR3 runs to 14 residues. Germline V gene sequence: CDR1 ENHRY, CDR2 SYGVKD. The CDR3 nucleotides read TGTGCCATCAGCCCCAGCTCTGGGGCCAACGTCCTGACTTTC. Its protein is CAISPSSGANVLTF.

The chain links TRBV5-1 to TRBJ2-7; D gene ambiguous. V lost 4 bases to trimming and J lost 4 bases, with 15 bases between them. Germline assignment: CDR1 SGHRS and CDR2 YFSETQ. This CDR3 region has 14 residues. CDR3 protein: CASSVSALVYEQYF. In DNA form, the CDR3 reads TGCGCCAGCAGCGTGTCGGCACTGGTGTACGAGCAGTACTTC. Supplemented by reference TRBV5-1 and TRBJ2-7, the full variable domain reads KAGVTQTPRYLIKTRGQQVTLSCSPISGHRSVSWYQQTPGQGLQFLFEYFSETQRNKGNFPGRFSGRQFSNSRSEMNVSTLELGDSALYLCASSVSALVYEQYFGPGTRLTVT.

With regard to this clonotype: A read error may produce the germline difference seen at one junction end. The rearrangement links TRBV7-2 to TRBJ2-7; 10 nucleotides match TRBD2. The CDR3 consists of 14 residues. From germline, CDR1 is SGHTA and CDR2 FQGNSA. The CDR3 spells CASSRASGGTDTQF. As DNA, the CDR3 is TGTGCCAGCAGCAGGGCTAGCGGGGGCACAGATACGCAGTTC.

This clonotype was counted ten times or more. V is TRBV6-2 or TRBV6-3 and J is TRBJ2-7, with 9 bases matching TRBD1. This CDR3 spans 16 amino acids. With 6 bases clipped from V and 4 bases from J, the junction kept 13 bases outside the gene matches. Per the germline V gene, CDR1 is MNHEY and CDR2 is SVGEGT. The CDR3 sequence is CASRKTPGQGTYEQYF. The DNA for the CDR3 is TGTGCCAGCAGAAAGACACCGGGACAGGGAACTTACGAGCAGTACTTC.

The genes are TRBV7-6 and TRBJ1-2; maybe TRBD1 (6 bases). V dropped 5 bases and J dropped 13 bases, with 26 bases sitting between them. CDR3 length: 15 amino acids. CDR1 is SGHVS, CDR2 FNYEAQ, per germline. The CDR3: CASSTNAGAQFRATF. The CDR3 nucleotides are TGTGCCAGCAGCACGAATGCAGGGGCTCAATTTCGAGCCACCTTC. Full variable domain (remainder filled in from reference TRBV7-6 and TRBJ1-2): GAGVSQSPRYKVTKRGQDVALRCDPISGHVSLYWYRQALGQGPEFLTYFNYEAQQDKSGLPNDRFSAERPEGSISTLTIQRTEQRDSAMYRCASSTNAGAQFRATFGSGTRLTVV.

This chain uses TRBV15 with TRBJ2-3; 12 nucleotides line up with TRBD2. Germline values: CDR1 LNHNV, CDR2 YYDKDF (reference sequence). With V trimmed by 1 base and J by 4 bases, 0 bases remained unmatched. The CDR3 is 15 amino acids. CDR3 sequence: CATSRASGGADTQYF. The DNA for the CDR3 is TGTGCCACCAGCAGAGCTAGCGGGGGGGCAGATACGCAGTATTTT.

This sequence joins TRBV9 and TRBJ2-1, with TRBD2 matching 9 bases. In germline, CDR1 is SGDLS, CDR2 YYNGEE. The CDR3 covers 15 residues. The trim removed 4 bases at V and 9 bases at J, leaving 11 bases unmatched. The CDR3 DNA is TGTGCCAGCAGCTTAGATGGTAGCGGGGGTCGTGAGCAGTTCTTC. Protein product: CASSLDGSGGREQFF.

The J gene is TRBJ1-2, the V gene TRBV5-4; a possible D gene is TRBD1 (5 bases). Germline V gene data show CDR1 as SGHNT and CDR2 as YYREEE (reference sequence). The CDR3 covers 17 residues. Deletions cut 6 bases from V and 3 bases from J, with 24 bases between. CDR3 loop: CASTKQDRRNDDYGYTF. For the CDR3, the DNA is TGTGCCAGCACCAAACAGGATAGGCGAAATGATGACTATGGCTACACCTTC.

This CDR3 is CASSHGTGPELNTEAFF. The CDR3 DNA follows: TGTGCCAGCAGCCATGGGACAGGGCCCGAGCTGAACACTGAAGCTTTCTTT. This chain connects TRBV2 to TRBJ1-1, with 9 bases lining up with TRBD1. V was pared by 6 bases and J by 0 bases, with 11 bases of the junction left unmatched. Germline V gives CDR1 SNHLY, CDR2 FYNNEI. The CDR3 runs to 17 residues.

As for this clonotype: Compared with germline, one end of the junction differs, possibly owing to a read error. V is TRBV2 and J is TRBJ1-5; tentative D call: TRBD1 (5 bases). Germline lookup yields CDR1 SNHLY and CDR2 FYNNEI. The CDR3 extends over 13 amino acids. This chain's CDR3 is CASSEGVSREALF. The CDR3 coding sequence is TGTGCCAGCAGTGAGGGGGTGTCTCGTGAAGCTCTCTTT. The variable domain in full, with the rest retrieved from reference TRBV2 and TRBJ1-5, is EPEVTQTPSHQVTQMGQEVILRCVPISNHLYFYWYRQILGQKVEFLVSFYNNEISEKSEIFDDQFSVERPDGSNFTLKIRSTKLEDSAMYFCASSEGVSREALFGDGTRLSIL.